This paragraph reports one TCR beta chain. Its antigen is unknown. This sample is part of a study of vaccination effects on CD4 cells after COVID-19. Study summary: Two-dose vaccination with either BNT162b2 or mRNA-1273 was given to the participants.

Germline assignment: CDR1 SEHNR and CDR2 FQNEAQ (reference sequence). CDR3 length: 14 residues. V was clipped by 5 bases and J by 13 bases, with 23 bases between them. Pools of viral peptides were used by the ViraFEST assay to expand antigen-specific CD4+ T cells ahead of sequencing. Culturing for approximately 10 days preceded CD4+ T cell isolation. Among the vaccine recipients, none had a prior SARS-CoV-2 infection, and nucleocapsid antibodies were negative. Some clones are missing from TCRdb's copy, which holds only in-frame ones; the method was immunoSEQ multiplex PCR. The table shows around 41,000 clones, with around 77% occurring only once. General study points: Both infection-induced and vaccine-induced clones contracted markedly at late post-vaccination timepoints.

The chain uses TRBV7-9 and TRBJ1-2, with no clear D. The sample consisted of CD4+ T cells from PBMCs cultured with SARS-CoV-2 spike peptides, taken before COVID-19 vaccination. The sequence came from a human donor who received a COVID-19 vaccine. CDR3 in amino acids: CASSPLAGEGATTF. CDR3 bases: TGTGCCAGCAGCCCCCTTGCTGGTGAAGGCGCAACCACCTTC.